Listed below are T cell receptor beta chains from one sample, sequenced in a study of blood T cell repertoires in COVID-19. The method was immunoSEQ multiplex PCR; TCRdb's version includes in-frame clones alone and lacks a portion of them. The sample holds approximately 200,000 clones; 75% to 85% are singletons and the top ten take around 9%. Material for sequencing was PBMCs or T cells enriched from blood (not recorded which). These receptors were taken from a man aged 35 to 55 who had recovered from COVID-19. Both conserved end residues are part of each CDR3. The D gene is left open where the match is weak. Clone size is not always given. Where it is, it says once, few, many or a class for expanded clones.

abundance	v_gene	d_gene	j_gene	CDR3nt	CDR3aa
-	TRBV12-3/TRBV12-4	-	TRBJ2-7	TGTGCCAGCAGTCGGACTACCTACGAGCAGTACTTC	CASSRTTYEQYF
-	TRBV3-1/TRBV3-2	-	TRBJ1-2	TGTGCCAGCAGCCAAGATGCCCGTGGCAGCTACACCTTC	CASSQDARGSYTF
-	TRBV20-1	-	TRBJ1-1	TGCAGTGCTAGTGGCGGAACCTCGAACACTGAAGCTTTCTTT	CSASGGTSNTEAFF
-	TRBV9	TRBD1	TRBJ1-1	TGTGCCAGCAGCCTCCGGGACAGGAACACTGAAGCTTTCTTT	CASSLRDRNTEAFF
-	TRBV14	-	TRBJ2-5	TGTGCCAGCAGCTCCCAGGGTCACGTCAATACCCAGTACTTC	CASSSQGHVNTQYF
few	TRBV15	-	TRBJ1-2	TGTGCCACCAGCAGAGGGGGGGTTGGCTATGGCTACACCTTC	CATSRGGVGYGYTF
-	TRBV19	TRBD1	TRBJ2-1	TGTGCCAGTAGTTGGGAAACAGGGGGCGCTTCTACAGGGGAGCAGTTCTTC	CASSWETGGASTGEQFF
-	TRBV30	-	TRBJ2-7	TGTGCCTGGAGCTGGGGTGAGCGCGGAGGGCAGTACTTC	CAWSWGERGGQYF
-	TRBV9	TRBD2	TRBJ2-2	TGTGCCAGCAGCGTAGGTCTAGCGGGAGCCTCCGGGGAGCTGTTTTTT	CASSVGLAGASGELFF
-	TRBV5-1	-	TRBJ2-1	TGCGCCAGCAGCTTGAACAGACAGCAGTTCTTC	CASSLNRQQFF
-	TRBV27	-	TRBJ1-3	TGTGCCAGCAGTTTATCGGGGCGGCTTATCTCTGGAAACACCATATATTTT	CASSLSGRLISGNTIYF
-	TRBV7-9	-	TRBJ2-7	TGTGCCAGCAGCGCAGCGACTTTGATCGGGATAACTCCCTACGAGCAGTACTTC	CASSAATLIGITPYEQYF
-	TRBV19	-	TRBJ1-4	TGTGCCAGTAGTGACAGGTCTAATGAAAAACTGTTTTTT	CASSDRSNEKLFF
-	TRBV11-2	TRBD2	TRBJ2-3	TGTGCCAGCGGCGGGGGGGTCACAGATACGCAGTATTTT	CASGGGVTDTQYF